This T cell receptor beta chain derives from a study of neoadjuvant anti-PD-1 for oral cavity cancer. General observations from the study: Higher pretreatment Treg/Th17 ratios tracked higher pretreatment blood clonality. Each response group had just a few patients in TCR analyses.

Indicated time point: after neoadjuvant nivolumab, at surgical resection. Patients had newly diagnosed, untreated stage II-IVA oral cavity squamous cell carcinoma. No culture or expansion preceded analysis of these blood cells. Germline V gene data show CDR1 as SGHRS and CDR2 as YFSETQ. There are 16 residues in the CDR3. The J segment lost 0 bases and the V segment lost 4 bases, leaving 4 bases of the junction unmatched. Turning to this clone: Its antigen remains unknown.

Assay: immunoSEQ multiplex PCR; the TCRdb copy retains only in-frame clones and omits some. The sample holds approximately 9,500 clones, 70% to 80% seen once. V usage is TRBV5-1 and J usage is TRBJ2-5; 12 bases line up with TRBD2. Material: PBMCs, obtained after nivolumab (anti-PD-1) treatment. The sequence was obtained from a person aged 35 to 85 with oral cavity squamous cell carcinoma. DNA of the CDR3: TGCGCCAGCAGCGCCACTAGCGGGGGGAACCAAGAGACCCAGTACTTC. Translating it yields CASSATSGGNQETQYF.